Following are 32 T cell receptor beta chains from one sample sequenced in a study of T cell changes during pregnancy in multiple sclerosis (dated by TCRdb to the late 2010s). Library creation used the immunoSEQ multiplex PCR assay. The table comes from immuneACCESS by way of TCRdb, which keeps in-frame sequences with V and J called. Part of the clones is missing from these tables; in studies checked, under half for an unresolved V gene and the rest for unknown reasons. Within this sample are over 35,000 clones, with roughly nine tenths of them counted one time only. The ten largest clones represent roughly 7.7% of the sample. The sample consisted of CD8+ T cells from peripheral blood mononuclear cells, taken before pregnancy. The receptors derive from a female donor with multiple sclerosis, enrolled in a pregnancy study.

The gene calls are TRBV9 and TRBJ2-7, with D tentatively TRBD1 (5 bases). This CDR3 has 15 residues. CDR1 is SGDLS, CDR2 YYNGEE, per germline. V lost 0 bases, J lost 7 bases, and 17 bases lay in between. CDR3 loop: CASSVDGRAAVEQYF. CDR3 sequence (DNA): TGTGCCAGCAGCGTAGATGGCAGGGCCGCGGTAGAGCAGTACTTC. The variable domain in full, with the rest retrieved from reference TRBV9 and TRBJ2-7, is DSGVTQTPKHLITATGQRVTLRCSPRSGDLSVYWYQQSLDQGLQFLIQYYNGEERAKGNILERFSAQQFPDLHSELNLSSLELGDSALYFCASSVDGRAAVEQYFGPGTRLTVT.

The genes are TRBV11-2 and TRBJ2-5, with 10 bases identical to TRBD2. V shed 0 bases, J shed 2 bases, and the junction held 12 bases outside the gene matches. This CDR3 is 19 amino acids long. The germline gives CDR1 SGHAT, CDR2 FQNNGV. The CDR3 spells CASSLDQGLSGRGQETQYF. The CDR3 DNA reads TGTGCCAGCAGCTTAGATCAAGGATTGAGCGGGAGGGGTCAAGAGACCCAGTACTTC.

The J gene is TRBJ2-4, the V gene TRBV6-1, with D maybe TRBD1 (5 bases). Trimming cost V 0 bases and J 6 bases, with 9 bases left between them. Per the germline V gene, CDR1 is MNHNS and CDR2 is SASEGT. This CDR3 has 14 residues. The CDR3 is CASSEAGLGNIQYF. CDR3 nucleotide sequence: TGTGCCAGCAGTGAAGCGGGGCTGGGAAACATTCAGTACTTC.

The rearrangement joins TRBV10-2 to TRBJ2-7, with 15 positions matching TRBD2. Per the germline V gene, CDR1 is WSHSY and CDR2 is SAAADI. Trimming took 5 bases from V and 5 from J; bases not matched to a gene: 4. The CDR3 runs to 15 residues. The CDR3 sequence is CASSLGTSGRNEQYF. In nucleotides, the CDR3 is TGCGCCAGCAGTCTTGGGACTAGCGGGAGGAACGAGCAGTACTTC.

V usage is TRBV5-1 and J usage is TRBJ1-1; 7 bases align to TRBD1. The junction had 9 bases not matched to a gene; V was cut back by 2 bases and J by 5 bases. The CDR3 is made up of 15 amino acids. The germline CDR1 and CDR2 sequences are SGHRS and YFSETQ. This CDR3 reads CASSLSEGARTEAFF. The CDR3 DNA is TGCGCCAGCAGCTTAAGTGAGGGGGCGAGGACTGAAGCTTTCTTT.

This clone came up once. The gene calls are TRBV29-1 and TRBJ2-5; 9 bases align to TRBD1. The J call may be in error: the DNA end matches TRBJ2-7 better. The germline V gene encodes CDR1 SQVTM and CDR2 ANQGSEA. The CDR3 has 13 amino acids. The CDR3 region is CSAGQGLTYEQYF. DNA of the CDR3: TGCAGCGCTGGACAGGGGCTCACCTACGAGCAGTACTTC.

The V and J genes are TRBV6-5 and TRBJ1-4, with 8 bases identical to TRBD1. CDR1 is MNHEY and CDR2 is SVGAGI in the germline V gene. The CDR3 extends over 15 amino acids. The trim removed 6 bases at V and 4 bases at J, leaving 7 bases unmatched. CDR3 residues: CASSNDRGINEKLFF. CDR3 sequence (DNA): TGTGCCAGCAGCAACGACAGGGGAATTAATGAAAAACTGTTTTTT.

This clone was recorded once. The chain couples TRBV28 to TRBJ2-7, with 8 bases that match TRBD1. Germline CDR1 is MDHEN and CDR2 is SYDVKM. The CDR3 spans 14 residues. V lost 6 bases, J lost 0 bases, and 4 bases stayed unmatched. The CDR3 loop reads CASSFRGLSYEQYF. The CDR3 nucleotides are TGTGCCAGCAGCTTCAGGGGGCTCTCCTACGAGCAGTACTTC.

The chain is built from TRBV2 and TRBJ2-1; weak D call: TRBD2 (6 bases). The CDR3 runs to 15 residues. From germline, CDR1 is SNHLY and CDR2 FYNNEI. Trimming stripped 7 bases from V and 2 bases from J, with 15 bases between. In nucleotides, the CDR3 is TGTGCCAGCAAAAGCGGGTCCCCAGCCTACAATGAGCAGTTCTTC. Protein product: CASKSGSPAYNEQFF.

The V and J genes are TRBV6-6 and TRBJ1-1; D is unclear. CDR3 length: 14 residues. V was shortened by 0 bases and J by 0 bases, with 5 bases between the two germline ends. CDR1 and CDR2 (germline): MNHNY, SVGAGI (reference sequence). CDR3 sequence reads: CASSYSRVNTEAFF. In nucleotides, the CDR3 is TGTGCCAGCAGTTACTCGCGGGTGAACACTGAAGCTTTCTTT.

This rearrangement joins TRBV28 to TRBJ2-1, with 9 nucleotides matching TRBD2. Germline assignment: CDR1 MDHEN and CDR2 SYDVKM. This CDR3 spans 17 amino acids. J was trimmed by 5 bases and V by 7 bases; bases with no gene match: 15. As DNA, the CDR3 is TGTGCCAGCACCCCGCGACTAGCGGCCGAAATCCACAATGAGCAGTTCTTC. Amino acids: CASTPRLAAEIHNEQFF.

This chain connects TRBV15 to TRBJ2-1, with unresolved D. In germline, CDR1 is LNHNV, CDR2 YYDKDF (reference sequence). Trimming stripped 3 bases from V and 2 bases from J, with 8 bases between. This CDR3 has 14 amino acids. Here the CDR3 reads CATSRSDPYNEQFF. CDR3 DNA sequence: TGTGCCACCAGCAGGAGCGACCCCTACAATGAGCAGTTCTTC.

J is TRBJ1-5 and V is TRBV6-1; TRBD1 might be the D (5 bases). The V gene lost 8 bases and the J gene lost 3 bases, with 14 bases spanning the gap. Germline V lookup: CDR1 MNHNS, CDR2 SASEGT. This CDR3 is 14 amino acids long. The CDR3 DNA follows: TGTGCCAGCTTGTGGCGGGGGGACAATCAGCCCCAGCATTTT. It yields the protein CASLWRGDNQPQHF.

The chain's CDR3 is CASSFRGLGEQYF. CDR3 sequence (DNA): TGTGCCAGCAGTTTTAGAGGATTAGGCGAGCAGTACTTC. The chain joins TRBV28 to TRBJ2-7; D is unresolved. V was cut by 3 bases and J by 6 bases, with 12 bases left in between. This CDR3 has 13 residues. Per the germline V gene, CDR1 is MDHEN and CDR2 is SYDVKM.

This clone occurred once. V and J are TRBV14 and TRBJ1-2; 9 nucleotides match TRBD1. The CDR3 has 14 residues. The germline V gene encodes CDR1 SGHDN and CDR2 FVKESK. J gave up 8 bases and V 4 bases, and 8 bases lay outside the gene matches. The CDR3: CASSRSDRGEGYTF. Here the CDR3 DNA reads TGTGCCAGCAGCCGATCGGACAGGGGTGAGGGCTACACCTTC.

Concerning this clone itself: The same CDR3 is also encoded by other DNA sequences in this sample. The chain employs TRBV27 and TRBJ2-7; TRBD2 agrees at 10 bases. Trimming took 5 bases from V and 2 from J; bases not matched to a gene: 3. Germline V gene sequence: CDR1 MNHEY, CDR2 SMNVEV (reference sequence). The CDR3 totals 14 residues. CDR3 nucleotides: TGTGCCAGCAGTCCCCTAGCGGGAGCCTACGAGCAGTACTTC. Its protein is CASSPLAGAYEQYF.

J is TRBJ1-5 and V is TRBV19; D perhaps matches TRBD1 (5 bases). CDR1 is LNHDA and CDR2 is SQIVND in the germline V gene (reference sequence). The CDR3 runs to 15 residues. Trimming took 5 bases from V and 2 from J, leaving 13 bases between them. The CDR3 reads CASSAGTRGNQPQHF. As DNA, the CDR3 is TGTGCCAGTAGTGCGGGGACTCGGGGCAATCAGCCCCAGCATTTT.

This chain uses TRBV19 with TRBJ2-7, with 10 bases lining up with TRBD1. Germline V gene lookup returns CDR1 LNHDA and CDR2 SQIVND (reference sequence). V was clipped by 4 bases and J by 4 bases; unmatched bases: 4. The CDR3 sequence is 14 residues long. In nucleotides, the CDR3 is TGTGCCAGTAGTAGACAGGGGGCGGATTACGAGCAGTACTTC. Its translation: CASSRQGADYEQYF.

This chain uses TRBV15 with TRBJ2-3; TRBD2 matches at 8 bases. J lost 4 bases, V lost 0 bases, and 12 bases had no gene match. The CDR3 covers 18 residues. Germline CDR1 LNHNV, CDR2 YYDKDF (reference sequence). CDR3 sequence: CATSRDSPLSGSADTQYF. In nucleotides, the CDR3 is TGTGCCACCAGCAGAGATAGTCCACTAAGCGGGAGTGCAGATACGCAGTATTTT.

The chain joins TRBV30 to TRBJ2-7, with D uncertain. V gave up 0 bases and J gave up 5 bases, with 8 bases separating them. The CDR3 has 12 residues. From germline, CDR1 is GTSNPN and CDR2 SVGIG (reference sequence). CDR3: CAWSVFTDEQYF. The CDR3 coding sequence is TGTGCCTGGAGTGTATTTACAGACGAGCAGTACTTC.

The chain combines TRBV29-1 with TRBJ2-5, with a tentative D call TRBD2 (5 bases). V was pared by 2 bases and J by 1 base, with 14 bases between. The CDR3 is 15 residues long. Germline V gene sequence: CDR1 SQVTM, CDR2 ANQGSEA. CDR3 in amino acids: CSVERSPGSQETQYF. The CDR3 DNA reads as TGCAGCGTTGAACGCAGCCCGGGGTCCCAAGAGACCCAGTACTTC.

The rearrangement links TRBV15 to TRBJ1-2; 9 bases fit TRBD1. The germline gives CDR1 LNHNV, CDR2 YYDKDF (reference sequence). The CDR3 is made up of 16 amino acids. Trimming cost V 0 bases and J 11 bases; bases outside gene matches: 13. CDR3 nucleotide sequence: TGTGCCACCAGCAGAGATCGTCCTAGGGGACAGGGAGGTTACACCTTC. Its protein product is CATSRDRPRGQGGYTF.

The rearrangement joins TRBV27 to TRBJ2-5, with D uncertain. V dropped 5 bases and J dropped 2 bases, with 12 bases sitting between them. The CDR3 is made up of 14 amino acids. Germline loops: CDR1 MNHEY, CDR2 SMNVEV (reference sequence). CDR3 region: CASSPDPFQETQYF. DNA for the CDR3: TGTGCCAGCAGTCCAGATCCGTTTCAAGAGACCCAGTACTTC.

This chain connects TRBV7-8 to TRBJ2-3; no firm D call. Germline V lookup: CDR1 SGHVS, CDR2 FQNEAQ. V lost 1 base and J 2 bases, leaving 10 bases between the germline ends. The length of the CDR3 is 15 residues. CDR3 nucleotides: TGTGCCAGCAGCTTAGTGGGCACAATCACAGATACGCAGTATTTT. This gives the protein CASSLVGTITDTQYF.

The chain has TRBV27 and TRBJ2-7, with a weak D call TRBD2 (5 bases). The V gene's germline CDR1 is MNHEY and CDR2 SMNVEV (reference sequence). The V end lost 0 bases, the J end lost 0 bases, and 12 bases lay between the germline ends. This CDR3 spans 16 amino acids. CDR3 nucleotides: TGTGCCAGCAGTTTATCGGGCTTTGGGAGCTCCTACGAGCAGTACTTC. It translates to CASSLSGFGSSYEQYF.

Points on this clone: The CDR3 does not close with the conserved phenylalanine or tryptophan, likely indicating a read error. The V call is TRBV27, the J call TRBJ1-2; possibly TRBD1 for D (6 bases). CDR3 length: 14 residues. V was trimmed by 8 bases and J by 1 base, leaving 14 bases between them. Germline CDR1 reads MNHEY; CDR2 reads SMNVEV (reference sequence). CDR3 DNA: TGTGCCAGCTCGAACAGGGTAGATAACTATGGCTACACCCTC. Its protein product is CASSNRVDNYGYTL.

This chain joins TRBV19 and TRBJ1-5; D remains unclear. The CDR3 length is 14 residues. Deletions cut 6 bases from V and 2 bases from J, with 11 bases between. CDR1 is LNHDA and CDR2 is SQIVND in the germline V gene (reference sequence). The CDR3, as DNA: TGTGCCAGTAGCGAGGGATTAGGCAATCAGCCCCAGCATTTT. Protein: CASSEGLGNQPQHF.

This clone was picked up one time. This sequence joins TRBV11-2 and TRBJ2-4; 8 bases align to TRBD2. CDR3 size: 14 residues. V shed 5 bases, J shed 8 bases, and the junction held 8 bases outside the gene matches. The germline V gene encodes CDR1 SGHAT and CDR2 FQNNGV. The CDR3 nucleotides are TGTGCCAGCAGCCCCGGCGGGGGGCCGGACATTCAGTACTTC. Residues: CASSPGGGPDIQYF.

J is TRBJ2-3 and V is TRBV15, with a possible D match to TRBD2 (6 bases). V lost 1 base to trimming and J lost 0 bases, with 11 bases between them. Germline assignment: CDR1 LNHNV and CDR2 YYDKDF (reference sequence). CDR3 length: 16 residues. CDR3 in amino acids: CATSRVSGLSTDTQYF. CDR3 sequence (DNA): TGTGCCACCAGCAGAGTTTCGGGACTCAGCACAGATACGCAGTATTTT. The variable domain in full, completed from reference TRBV15 and TRBJ2-3, reads DAMVIQNPRYQVTQFGKPVTLSCSQTLNHNVMYWYQQKSSQAPKLLFHYYDKDFNNEADTPDNFQSRRPNTSFCFLDIRSPGLGDTAMYLCATSRVSGLSTDTQYFGPGTRLTVL.

The chain uses TRBV19 and TRBJ1-5; TRBD1 agrees at 9 bases. CDR1 is LNHDA, CDR2 SQIVND, per germline (reference sequence). The CDR3 extends over 15 amino acids. J lost 7 bases, V lost 5 bases, and 9 bases had no gene match. The CDR3, as DNA: TGTGCCAGTAGTGCCGGGACAGGGTTATGGCAGCCCCAGCATTTT. It encodes CASSAGTGLWQPQHF. Supplemented by reference TRBV19 and TRBJ1-5, the full variable domain reads DGGITQSPKYLFRKEGQNVTLSCEQNLNHDAMYWYRQDPGQGLRLIYYSQIVNDFQKGDIAEGYSVSREKKESFPLTVTSAQKNPTAFYLCASSAGTGLWQPQHFGDGTRLSIL.

The chain carries TRBV27 and TRBJ1-5; no definite D call. V shed 3 bases and J shed 3 bases, with 9 bases lying between them. This CDR3 comprises 14 residues. The germline V gene has CDR1 MNHEY and CDR2 SMNVEV (reference sequence). The CDR3 coding sequence is TGTGCCAGCAGTTTTGGCGGATCCAATCAGCCCCAGCATTTT. Its translation is CASSFGGSNQPQHF.

The rearrangement uses TRBV27 and TRBJ2-1, with 7 positions matching TRBD1. V dropped 6 bases and J dropped 9; count of bases not matched to a gene: 8. The CDR3 loop spans 13 amino acids. CDR1 is MNHEY and CDR2 is SMNVEV in the germline V gene (reference sequence). The CDR3 loop is CASSLSNRGEQFF. The CDR3 DNA reads as TGTGCCAGCAGCTTAAGCAACAGGGGTGAGCAGTTCTTC.